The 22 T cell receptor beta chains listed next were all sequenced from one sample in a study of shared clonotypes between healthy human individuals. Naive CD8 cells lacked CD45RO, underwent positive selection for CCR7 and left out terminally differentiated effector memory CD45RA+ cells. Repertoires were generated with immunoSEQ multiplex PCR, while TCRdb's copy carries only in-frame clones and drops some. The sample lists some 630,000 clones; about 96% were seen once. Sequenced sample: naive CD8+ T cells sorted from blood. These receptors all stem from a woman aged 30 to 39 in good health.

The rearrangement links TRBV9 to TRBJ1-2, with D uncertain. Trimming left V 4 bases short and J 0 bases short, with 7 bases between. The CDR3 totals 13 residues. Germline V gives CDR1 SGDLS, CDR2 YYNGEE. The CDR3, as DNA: TGTGCCAGCAGCCTTGGGACTAACTATGGCTACACCTTC. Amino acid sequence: CASSLGTNYGYTF. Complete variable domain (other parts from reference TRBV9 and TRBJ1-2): DSGVTQTPKHLITATGQRVTLRCSPRSGDLSVYWYQQSLDQGLQFLIQYYNGEERAKGNILERFSAQQFPDLHSELNLSSLELGDSALYFCASSLGTNYGYTFGSGTRLTVV.

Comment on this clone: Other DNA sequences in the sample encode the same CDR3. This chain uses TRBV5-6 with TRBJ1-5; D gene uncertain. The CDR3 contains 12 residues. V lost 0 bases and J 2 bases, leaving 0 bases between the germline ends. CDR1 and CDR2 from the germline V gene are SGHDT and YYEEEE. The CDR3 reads CASSLGNQPQHF. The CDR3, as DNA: TGTGCCAGCAGCTTGGGCAATCAGCCCCAGCATTTT.

The DNA of the CDR3 is TGTGCCAGCAGCTTAGATGGCGGGTGGAGCAAAGAGACCCAGTACTTC. Its protein is CASSLDGGWSKETQYF. The rearrangement uses TRBV7-6 and TRBJ2-5; TRBD2 might be the D (5 bases). The CDR3 loop spans 16 amino acids. V lost 1 base and J lost 3, with 15 bases in between. Germline loops: CDR1 SGHVS, CDR2 FNYEAQ.

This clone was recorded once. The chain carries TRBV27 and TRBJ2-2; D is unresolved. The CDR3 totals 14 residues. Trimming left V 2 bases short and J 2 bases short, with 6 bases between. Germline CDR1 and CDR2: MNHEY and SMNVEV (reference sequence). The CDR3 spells CASSLRYNTGELFF. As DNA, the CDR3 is TGTGCCAGCAGTTTAAGGTACAACACCGGGGAGCTGTTTTTT.

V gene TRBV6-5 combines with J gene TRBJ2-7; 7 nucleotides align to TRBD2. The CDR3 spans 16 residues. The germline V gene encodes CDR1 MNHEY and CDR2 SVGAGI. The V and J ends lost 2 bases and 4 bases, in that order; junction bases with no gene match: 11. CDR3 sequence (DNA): TGTGCCAGCAGTTACAGTCGGGGGGTACTGGGTTACGAGCAGTACTTC. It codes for CASSYSRGVLGYEQYF.

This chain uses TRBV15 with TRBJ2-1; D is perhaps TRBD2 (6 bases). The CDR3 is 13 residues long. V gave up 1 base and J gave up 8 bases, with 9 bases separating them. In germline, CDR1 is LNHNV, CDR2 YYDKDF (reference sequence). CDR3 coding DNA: TGTGCCACCAGCAGAGCGGAGGGAGATGAGCAGTTCTTC. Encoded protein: CATSRAEGDEQFF.

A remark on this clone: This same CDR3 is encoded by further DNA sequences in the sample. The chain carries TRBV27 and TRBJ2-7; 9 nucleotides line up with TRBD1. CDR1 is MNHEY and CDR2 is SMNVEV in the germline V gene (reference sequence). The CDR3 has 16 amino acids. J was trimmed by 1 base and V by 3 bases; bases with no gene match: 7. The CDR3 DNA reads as TGTGCCAGCAGTTTGTCCCCCGGGACAGGGTCCTACGAGCAGTACTTC. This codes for CASSLSPGTGSYEQYF.

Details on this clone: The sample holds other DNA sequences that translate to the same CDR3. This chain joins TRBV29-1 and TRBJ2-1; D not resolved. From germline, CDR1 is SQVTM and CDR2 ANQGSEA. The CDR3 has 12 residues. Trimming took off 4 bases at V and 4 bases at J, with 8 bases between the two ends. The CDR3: CSVVVGYNEQFF. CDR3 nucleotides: TGCAGCGTTGTGGTGGGTTACAATGAGCAGTTCTTC.

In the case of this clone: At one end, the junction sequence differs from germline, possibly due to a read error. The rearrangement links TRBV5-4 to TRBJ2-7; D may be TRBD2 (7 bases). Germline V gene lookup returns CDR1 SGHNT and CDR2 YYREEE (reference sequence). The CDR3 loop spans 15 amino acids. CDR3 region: CASSPDGGRSHEQYF. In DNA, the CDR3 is TGTGCCAGCAGCCCCGACGGGGGGCGCTCCCACGAGCAGTACTTC.

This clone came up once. This CDR3 reads CASSLDPTDTQYF. CDR3 DNA sequence: TGTGCCAGCAGCTTAGATCCCACAGATACGCAGTATTTT. This chain joins TRBV5-4 and TRBJ2-3; D is unresolved. Between the trimmed V and J ends, which lost 2 bases and 2 bases, there was a span of 6 bases. The CDR3 loop spans 13 amino acids. Per germline, CDR1 SGHNT and CDR2 YYREEE (reference sequence).

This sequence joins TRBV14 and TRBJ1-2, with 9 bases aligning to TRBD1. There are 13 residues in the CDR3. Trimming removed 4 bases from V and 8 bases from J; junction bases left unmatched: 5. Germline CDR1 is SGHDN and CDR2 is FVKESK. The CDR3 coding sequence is TGTGCCAGCAGCCCGGGACAGGGCTGGGGCTACACCTTC. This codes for CASSPGQGWGYTF.

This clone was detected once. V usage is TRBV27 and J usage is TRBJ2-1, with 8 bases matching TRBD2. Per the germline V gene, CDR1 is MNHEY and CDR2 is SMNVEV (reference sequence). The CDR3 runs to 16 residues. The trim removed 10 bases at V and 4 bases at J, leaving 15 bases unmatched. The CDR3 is CATLPLAERSYNEQFF. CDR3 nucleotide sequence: TGTGCCACCCTACCACTAGCGGAGAGATCTTACAATGAGCAGTTCTTC.

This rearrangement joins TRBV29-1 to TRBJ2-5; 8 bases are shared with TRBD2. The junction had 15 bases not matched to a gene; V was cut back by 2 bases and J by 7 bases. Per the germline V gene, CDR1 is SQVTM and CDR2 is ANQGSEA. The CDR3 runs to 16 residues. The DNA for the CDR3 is TGCAGCGTTGAACCTCGCGAAGCGGGAGTGGCGGCGACCCAGTACTTC. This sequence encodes CSVEPREAGVAATQYF.

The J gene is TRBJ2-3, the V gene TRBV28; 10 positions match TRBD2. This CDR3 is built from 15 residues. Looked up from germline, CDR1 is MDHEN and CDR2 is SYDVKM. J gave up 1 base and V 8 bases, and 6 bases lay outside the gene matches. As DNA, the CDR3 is TGTGCCAGCGGACCCGGGACTAGCGGCACAGATACGCAGTATTTT. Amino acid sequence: CASGPGTSGTDTQYF.

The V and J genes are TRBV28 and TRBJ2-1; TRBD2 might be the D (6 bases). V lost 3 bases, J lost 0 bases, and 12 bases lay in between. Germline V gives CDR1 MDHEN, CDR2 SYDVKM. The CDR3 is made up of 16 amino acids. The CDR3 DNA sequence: TGTGCCAGCAGTTTGGGACTTCTAAGCTCCTACAATGAGCAGTTCTTC. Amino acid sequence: CASSLGLLSSYNEQFF.

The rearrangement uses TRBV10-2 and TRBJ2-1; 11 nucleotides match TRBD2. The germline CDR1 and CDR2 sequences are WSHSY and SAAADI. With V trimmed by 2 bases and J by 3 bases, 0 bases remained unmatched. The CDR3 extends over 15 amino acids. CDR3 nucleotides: TGCGCCAGCAGTGAGGGGACTAGCGGCTACAATGAGCAGTTCTTC. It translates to CASSEGTSGYNEQFF.

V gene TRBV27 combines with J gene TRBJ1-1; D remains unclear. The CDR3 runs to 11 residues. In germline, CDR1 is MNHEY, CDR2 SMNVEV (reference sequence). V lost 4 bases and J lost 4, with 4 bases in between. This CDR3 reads CASSYGTEAFF. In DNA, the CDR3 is TGTGCCAGCAGTTATGGCACTGAAGCTTTCTTT.

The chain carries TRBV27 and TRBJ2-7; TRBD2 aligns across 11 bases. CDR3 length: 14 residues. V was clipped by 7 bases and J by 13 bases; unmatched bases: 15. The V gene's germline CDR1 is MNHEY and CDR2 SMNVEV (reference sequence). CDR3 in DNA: TGTGCCAGCACAATGATAGCGGGAGGGCCGGTGCGATACTTC. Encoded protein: CASTMIAGGPVRYF.

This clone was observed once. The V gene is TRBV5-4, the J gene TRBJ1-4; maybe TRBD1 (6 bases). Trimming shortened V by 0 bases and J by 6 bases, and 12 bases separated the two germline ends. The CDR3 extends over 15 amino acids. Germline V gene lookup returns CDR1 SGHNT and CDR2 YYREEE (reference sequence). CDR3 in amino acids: CASSLAGASDEKLFF. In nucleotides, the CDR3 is TGTGCCAGCAGCTTGGCGGGGGCGTCTGATGAAAAACTGTTTTTT.

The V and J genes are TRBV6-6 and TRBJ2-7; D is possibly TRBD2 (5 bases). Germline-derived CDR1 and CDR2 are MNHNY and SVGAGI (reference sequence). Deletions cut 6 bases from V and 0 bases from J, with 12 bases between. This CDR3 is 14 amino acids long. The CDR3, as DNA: TGTGCCAGCAGGTCCACTAGTTTCTCCTACGAGCAGTACTTC. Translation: CASRSTSFSYEQYF.

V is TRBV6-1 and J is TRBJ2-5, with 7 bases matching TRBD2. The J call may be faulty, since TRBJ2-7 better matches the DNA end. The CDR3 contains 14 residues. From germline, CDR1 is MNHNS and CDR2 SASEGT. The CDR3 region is CASSEVGGGYEQYF. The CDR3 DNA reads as TGTGCCAGCAGTGAAGTTGGCGGGGGATACGAGCAGTACTTC.

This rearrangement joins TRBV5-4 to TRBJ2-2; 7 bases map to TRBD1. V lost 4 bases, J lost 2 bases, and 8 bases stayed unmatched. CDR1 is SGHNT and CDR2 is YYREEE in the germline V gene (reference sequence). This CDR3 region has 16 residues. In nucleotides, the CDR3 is TGTGCCAGCAGCGCAGTAGGGACAGACAACACCGGGGAGCTGTTTTTT. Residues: CASSAVGTDNTGELFF. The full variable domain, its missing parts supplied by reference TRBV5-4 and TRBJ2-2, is ETGVTQSPTHLIKTRGQQVTLRCSSQSGHNTVSWYQQALGQGPQFIFQYYREEENGRGNFPPRFSGLQFPNYSSELNVNALELDDSALYLCASSAVGTDNTGELFFGEGSRLTVL.